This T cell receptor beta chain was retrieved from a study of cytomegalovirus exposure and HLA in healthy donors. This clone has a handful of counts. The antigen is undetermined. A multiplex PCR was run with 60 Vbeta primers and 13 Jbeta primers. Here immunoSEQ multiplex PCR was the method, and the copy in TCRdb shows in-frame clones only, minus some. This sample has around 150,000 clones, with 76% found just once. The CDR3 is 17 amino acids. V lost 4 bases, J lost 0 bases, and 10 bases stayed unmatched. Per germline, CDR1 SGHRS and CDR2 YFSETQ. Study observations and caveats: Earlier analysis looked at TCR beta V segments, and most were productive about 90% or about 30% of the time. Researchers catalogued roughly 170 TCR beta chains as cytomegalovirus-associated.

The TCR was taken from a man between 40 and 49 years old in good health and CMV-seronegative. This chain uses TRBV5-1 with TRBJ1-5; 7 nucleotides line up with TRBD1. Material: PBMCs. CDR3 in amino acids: CASSPRDSIYSNQPQHF. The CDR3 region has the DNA TGCGCCAGCAGCCCCCGGGACAGTATCTATAGCAATCAGCCCCAGCATTTT.